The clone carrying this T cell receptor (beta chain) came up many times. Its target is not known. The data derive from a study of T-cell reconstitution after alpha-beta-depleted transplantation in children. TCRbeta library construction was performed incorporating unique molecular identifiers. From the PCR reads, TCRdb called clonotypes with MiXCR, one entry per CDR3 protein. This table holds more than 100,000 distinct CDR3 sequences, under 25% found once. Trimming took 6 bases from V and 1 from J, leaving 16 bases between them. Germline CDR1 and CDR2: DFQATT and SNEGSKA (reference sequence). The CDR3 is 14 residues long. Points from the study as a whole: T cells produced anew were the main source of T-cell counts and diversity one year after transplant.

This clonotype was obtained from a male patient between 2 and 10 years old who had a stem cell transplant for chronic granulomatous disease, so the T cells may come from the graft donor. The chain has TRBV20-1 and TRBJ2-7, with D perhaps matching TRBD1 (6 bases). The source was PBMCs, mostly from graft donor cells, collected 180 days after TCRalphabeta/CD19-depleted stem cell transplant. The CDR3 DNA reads TGCAGTGCGGATTTAGTAGGACAGTCCTACGAGCAGTACTTC. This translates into CSADLVGQSYEQYF.